The sequence of this T cell receptor (beta chain) was determined in a study of T cells after yellow fever vaccination. Whole-study context: The fractions with low cell numbers were processed using SMART-Seq v4 Ultra Low Input.

The V end was cut by 6 bases, the J end by 4 bases, with 15 bases between. The CDR3 covers 14 residues. The germline CDR1 and CDR2 sequences are MNHNY and SVGAGI (reference sequence). In TCRdb, the 5' RACE reads were re-called with MiXCR into one record per CDR3 protein. The sample has about 200,000 distinct CDR3 sequences, roughly 3.3% seen once. The chain uses TRBV6-6 and TRBJ1-1, with D unclear. Sequencing used CD4+ T cells sorted from PBMCs, obtained 10 days after the yellow fever booster vaccination. This clonotype was obtained from a man in his late teens or twenties who received the YFV17D yellow fever vaccine. The CDR3, as DNA: TGTGCCAGCAGCCGAAAGCCCTACAGCACTGAAGCTTTCTTT. This translates into CASSRKPYSTEAFF.